Included here is one T cell receptor (beta chain) sequence, with context. Its antigen specificity is not known. No base-level quality is on record; no much larger clone is a single base apart. To sequence the TCRbeta CDR3 region, genomic DNA was isolated from the sorted cells. The immunoSEQ Assay was used to sequence the TCRbeta CDR3 regions. TCRdb mirrors the immuneACCESS table, restricted to in-frame sequences. Some clones are absent from its copies; in checked studies, under half trace to an unresolved V gene, and the reason for the others is unknown. The sample has around 53,000 clones on record, 88% of them singletons. The top ten clonotypes cover roughly 6.9% of the sample. The data stem from a study of OX40 agonist ivuxolimab in advanced cancers. At the level of the whole study: Ivuxolimab, which targeted the costimulatory receptor OX40 (CD134), was an agonistic, fully human IgG2 monoclonal antibody. Intravenous ivuxolimab was administered to patients every 2 weeks at six dose levels: 0.01, 0.1, 0.3, 1.5, 3 and 10 mg/kg. Of the roughly 51 dose-escalation patients, hepatocellular carcinoma was present in approximately 20, melanoma in some 15, renal cell carcinoma in 9 and head and neck cancer in 9. In the dose-escalation cohort, roughly 80% of patients were male, and the mean age was approximately 60 years, with a range of roughly 23 to 85. Prior anti-PD-1, anti-PD-L1 or anti-CTLA-4 therapy was permitted, and approximately 42% of dose-escalation patients had received checkpoint inhibitors. Three dose-escalation patients achieved partial responses, one with hepatocellular carcinoma and two with cutaneous melanoma. The point of sequencing TCRbeta in the periphery was to test whether ivuxolimab changed TCR sequence diversity and drove clonal T-cell expansion. The paper reports the monotherapy dose-escalation portion (N ≈ 52 patients) of the phase I ivuxolimab trial. Study-level results and caveats: On average, CD8+ T cells showed more expanded clones than CD4+ T cells after ivuxolimab. In the 0.1-3.0 mg/kg groups, partial responders had among the lowest normalized peripheral clonal expansion, particularly in CD8+ T cells. The antigen specificity of the peripheral T cells that underwent clonal expansion was not determined. At doses from 0.1 to 3.0 mg/kg, clonal expansion was seen in both CD4+ and CD8+ blood T cells between baseline and week 6. Low levels of normalized T-cell clonal expansion were also shown by some nonresponding patients.

The trial excluded patients who had a history of autoimmune disease or who were on systemic immunosuppression. In every dose cohort, peripheral blood was drawn for TCR sequencing at baseline, cycle 4 day 1, and cycle 7 day 1. Samples were obtained from an open-label, multicenter, first-in-human phase I dose-escalation trial of ivuxolimab. Adults with locally advanced or metastatic head and neck squamous cell, hepatocellular, melanoma or renal cell carcinoma were enrolled in the trial. CD4+ and CD8+ T cells were sorted separately from peripheral blood before TCR sequencing. Trimming at the junction amounts to 5 bases on V and 12 bases on J, and the germline ends lie 8 bases apart. Including cysteine and phenylalanine, the CDR3 has 10 amino acids. Of all the DNA, just the CDR3 is kept, 30 bases in frame from base 1. Reading the germline V gene gives CDR1 SNHLY and CDR2 FYNNEI.

Sample: CD4+ or CD8+ T cells sorted from blood, taken in a trial of the OX40 agonist ivuxolimab. Here the chain combines TRBV2 and TRBJ2-1; there is no confident call for the D gene. The receptor was derived from an adult with an advanced solid tumor such as melanoma, head and neck, liver or kidney cancer. The DNA reads as follows: TGTGCCAGCAGTCGAACAGCGCAGTTCTTC. This codes for CASSRTAQFF.